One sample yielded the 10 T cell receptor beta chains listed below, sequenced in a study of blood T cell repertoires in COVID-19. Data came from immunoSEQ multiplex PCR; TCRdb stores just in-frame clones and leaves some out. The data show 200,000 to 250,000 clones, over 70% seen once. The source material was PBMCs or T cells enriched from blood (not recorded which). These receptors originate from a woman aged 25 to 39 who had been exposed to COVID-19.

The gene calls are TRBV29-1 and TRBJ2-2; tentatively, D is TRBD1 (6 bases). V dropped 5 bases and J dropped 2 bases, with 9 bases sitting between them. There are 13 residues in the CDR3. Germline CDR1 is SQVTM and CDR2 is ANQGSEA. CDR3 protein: CSVRQVNTGELFF. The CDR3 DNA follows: TGCAGCGTTCGACAGGTCAACACCGGGGAGCTGTTTTTT.

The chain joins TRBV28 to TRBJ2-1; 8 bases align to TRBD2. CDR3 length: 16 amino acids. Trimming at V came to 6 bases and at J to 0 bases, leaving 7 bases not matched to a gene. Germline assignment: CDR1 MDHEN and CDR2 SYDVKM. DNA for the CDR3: TGTGCCAGCAGGGCCCGGGGGGGACCCTCCTACAATGAGCAGTTCTTC. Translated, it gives CASRARGGPSYNEQFF.

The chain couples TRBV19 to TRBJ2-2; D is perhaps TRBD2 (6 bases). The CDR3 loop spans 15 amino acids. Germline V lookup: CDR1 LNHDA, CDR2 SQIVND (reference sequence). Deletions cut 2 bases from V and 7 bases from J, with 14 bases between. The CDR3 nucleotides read TGTGCCAGTAGTATAAAGGGAGGAGCGGGCGGGGAGCTGTTTTTT. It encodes CASSIKGGAGGELFF.

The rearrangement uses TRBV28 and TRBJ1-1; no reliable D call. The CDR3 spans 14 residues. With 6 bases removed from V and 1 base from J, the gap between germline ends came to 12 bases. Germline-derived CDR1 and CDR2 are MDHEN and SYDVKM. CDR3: CASSRGSRNTEAFF. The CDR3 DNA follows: TGTGCCAGCAGCCGGGGATCCCGGAACACTGAAGCTTTCTTT.

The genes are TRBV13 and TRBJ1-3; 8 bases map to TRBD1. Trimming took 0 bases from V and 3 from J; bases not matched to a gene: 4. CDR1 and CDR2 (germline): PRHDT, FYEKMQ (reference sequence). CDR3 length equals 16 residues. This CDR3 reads CASSLGAGGFGNTIYF. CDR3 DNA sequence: TGTGCCAGCAGCTTAGGGGCAGGGGGCTTTGGAAACACCATATATTTT.

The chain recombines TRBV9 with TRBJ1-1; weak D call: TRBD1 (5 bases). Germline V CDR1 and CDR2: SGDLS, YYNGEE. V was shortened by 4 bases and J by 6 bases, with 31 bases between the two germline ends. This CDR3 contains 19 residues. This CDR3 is CASSLRGGLMTAGAAEAFF. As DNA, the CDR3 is TGTGCCAGCAGCCTCCGAGGTGGGTTAATGACTGCTGGGGCAGCTGAAGCTTTCTTT.

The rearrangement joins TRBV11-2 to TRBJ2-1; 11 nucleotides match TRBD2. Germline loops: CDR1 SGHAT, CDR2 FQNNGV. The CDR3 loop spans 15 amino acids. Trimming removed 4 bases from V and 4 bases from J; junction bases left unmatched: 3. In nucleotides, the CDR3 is TGTGCCAGCAGCTCGGTAGCGGGAGGGTACAATGAGCAGTTCTTC. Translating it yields CASSSVAGGYNEQFF.

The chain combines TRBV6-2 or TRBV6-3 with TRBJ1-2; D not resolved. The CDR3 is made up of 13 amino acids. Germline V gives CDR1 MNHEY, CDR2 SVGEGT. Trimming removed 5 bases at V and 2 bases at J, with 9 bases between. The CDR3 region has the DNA TGTGCCAGCAGTCAGGTCCTAAACTATGGCTACACCTTC. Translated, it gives CASSQVLNYGYTF.

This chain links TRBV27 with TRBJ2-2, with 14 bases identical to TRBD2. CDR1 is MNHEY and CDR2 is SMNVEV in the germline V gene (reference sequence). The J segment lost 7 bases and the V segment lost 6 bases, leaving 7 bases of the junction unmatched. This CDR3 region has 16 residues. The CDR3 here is CASSRGLAGAGGELFF. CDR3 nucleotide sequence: TGTGCCAGCAGCCGGGGACTAGCGGGGGCGGGCGGGGAGCTGTTTTTT.

CDR3 sequence reads: CASSDRVSSGYTF. CDR3 nucleotides: TGTGCCAGCAGTGACAGGGTCTCTTCTGGCTACACCTTC. This chain links TRBV2 with TRBJ1-2; weak D call: TRBD1 (5 bases). CDR3 size: 13 residues. V lost 3 bases and J lost 7, with 12 bases in between. Per the germline V gene, CDR1 is SNHLY and CDR2 is FYNNEI.